Shown below are 13 T cell receptor beta chains from a single sample sequenced in a study of CD8+CD57+ T cells in acquired aplastic anemia. The template for TCR beta VDJ and CDR3 sequence profiling was genomic DNA. TCRdb analysed the reads with MiXCR anew, one entry per CDR3 protein. The sample lists 270,000 or so distinct CDR3 sequences, less than 85% occurring once. The patients chosen for sequencing had shown expansion of CD8+CD57+ cells (detected by flow cytometry). The source material was sorted CD4+, CD8+, or CD8+CD57+ T cells (not recorded which) from PBMCs. These receptors were obtained from a human donor with aplastic anemia.

There are a few counts of this clonotype. Sequence at one end of the junction differs from germline and may be a read error. The chain is built from TRBV7-3 and TRBJ2-3; 9 bases fit TRBD2. Germline V gene data show CDR1 as SGHTA and CDR2 as FQGTGA. This CDR3 comprises 14 residues. CDR3 loop: CASSLAKRGDYKEF. CDR3 DNA: TGTGCCAGCAGCTTAGCGAAGCGGGGGGACTACAAGGAGTTT.

This clonotype was seen more than once but under ten times. A read error may produce the germline difference seen at one junction end. This chain's CDR3 is CASSLAGSHGANVF. The CDR3, as DNA: TGTGCCAGCAGCTTAGCGGGTAGTCACGGTGCCAACGTCTTT. V and J are TRBV7-9 and TRBJ2-3; D gene unclear. Germline loops: CDR1 SEHNR, CDR2 FQNEAQ (reference sequence). The CDR3 contains 14 residues.

As to this clonotype: The conserved phenylalanine or tryptophan is not found at the CDR3 terminus, so this likely reflects a read error. This chain uses TRBV15 with TRBJ2-5; D tentatively fits TRBD1 or TRBD2 (5 bases each). The end of the DNA is better explained by TRBJ2-1, so the J call may be wrong. Germline loops: CDR1 LNHNV, CDR2 YYDKDF (reference sequence). CDR3 length: 15 amino acids. CDR3 sequence: CATSRDREEGTEQFV. DNA for the CDR3: TGTGCCACCAGCAGAGACAGAGAGGAAGGGACTGAGCAGTTCGTC.

The chain carries TRBV7-9 and TRBJ2-1; D is ambiguous. Looked up from germline, CDR1 is SEHNR and CDR2 is FQNEAQ (reference sequence). CDR3 size: 16 residues. Trimming shortened V by 1 base and J by 11 bases, and 21 bases separated the two germline ends. The CDR3 nucleotides read TGTGCCAGCAGCTTAGGAGAGAGCCGGTACTTCGATCAGCAGTTCTTC. It encodes CASSLGESRYFDQQFF.

The V gene is TRBV5-1, the J gene TRBJ1-2; the D gene is possibly TRBD1 (5 bases). This CDR3 has 15 amino acids. Germline lookup yields CDR1 SGHRS and CDR2 YFSETQ. Trimming took off 4 bases at V and 2 bases at J, with 15 bases between the two ends. CDR3 amino acids: CASSPGTTPNYGYTF. CDR3 coding DNA: TGCGCCAGCAGCCCAGGGACTACCCCCAACTATGGCTACACCTTC.

This clonotype has a single count. CDR3 loop: CASSDGLGVSYEQYF. For the CDR3, the DNA is TGCGCCAGCAGCGATGGACTAGGGGTCTCCTACGAGCAGTACTTC. The rearrangement links TRBV5-1 to TRBJ2-7; 7 positions match TRBD2. V shed 4 bases, J shed 0 bases, and the junction held 7 bases outside the gene matches. From germline, CDR1 is SGHRS and CDR2 YFSETQ. This CDR3 region has 15 residues.

The rearrangement joins TRBV5-8 to TRBJ2-7, with 7 bases that match TRBD2. Looked up from germline, CDR1 is SGHTS and CDR2 is YDEGEE. J lost 6 bases, V lost 5 bases, and 8 bases had no gene match. This CDR3 is built from 13 residues. DNA for the CDR3: TGTGCCAGCAGGCTAACGGGGAGGGGCGAGCAGTACTTC. This encodes CASRLTGRGEQYF.

On this clonotype: The CDR3 does not end in the conserved phenylalanine or tryptophan, so this is likely a read error. The rearrangement uses TRBV7-8 and TRBJ1-6, with a tentative D call TRBD1 (5 bases). The CDR3 is made up of 16 amino acids. Germline-derived CDR1 and CDR2 are SGHVS and FQNEAQ. V was pared by 3 bases and J by 11 bases, with 20 bases between. The CDR3 loop is CASSLGEGAYTPPLHS. The CDR3 coding sequence is TGTGCCAGCAGCTTGGGGGAGGGCGCCTATACTCCACCCCTCCACTCT.

DNA for the CDR3: TGTGCCAGCAGCTTAGTCCGGGACAGGTTCTATGGCTACACCTTC. Amino acids: CASSLVRDRFYGYTF. The chain recombines TRBV7-8 with TRBJ1-2, with TRBD1 matching 8 bases. The V gene end was trimmed by 1 base and the J gene end by 4 bases; junction bases not matched to a gene: 5. The length of the CDR3 is 15 residues. Looked up from germline, CDR1 is SGHVS and CDR2 is FQNEAQ.

With regard to this clonotype: An end of the junction does not agree with germline; a read error may underlie this. The chain carries TRBV7-2 and TRBJ2-5; D is unresolved. The CDR3 is 14 residues long. Germline lookup yields CDR1 SGHTA and CDR2 FQGNSA. CDR3 sequence reads: CATSRGSGEQHQDF. In nucleotides, the CDR3 is TGTGCCACCAGCCGTGGATCCGGCGAACAGCACCAGGACTTC.

The V call is TRBV20-1, the J call TRBJ1-2, with D possibly being TRBD1 (5 bases). The CDR3 runs to 13 residues. CDR1 is DFQATT, CDR2 SNEGSKA, per germline (reference sequence). V lost 5 bases and J 9 bases, leaving 19 bases between the germline ends. The CDR3 region has the DNA TGCAGTGCTTACCCCGGGACCGCAGGTAGCTACACCTTC. It yields the protein CSAYPGTAGSYTF.

A note on this clonotype: One end of the junction varies from germline; a read error may be responsible. The rearrangement links TRBV7-2 to TRBJ2-1; D is perhaps TRBD2 (5 bases). CDR3 length: 14 residues. The germline V gene has CDR1 SGHTA and CDR2 FQGNSA. CDR3 in amino acids: CASSLGGVANEEFF. The CDR3 coding sequence is TGTGCCAGCAGCTTAGGGGGAGTAGCCAATGAGGAGTTCTTC.

As for this clonotype: Since the CDR3 does not end with the conserved phenylalanine or tryptophan, this likely comes from a read error. The DNA is omitted, as the CDR3 cannot be located on it reliably, and the CDR3 follows TCRdb's listing. The J gene is TRBJ1-2, the V gene TRBV9; TRBD1, as called in the table, went unchecked against the DNA. Germline assignment: CDR1 SGDLS and CDR2 YYNGEE. The CDR3 has 13 amino acids, counting both end residues. CDR3 sequence reads: CASSEWWTDNNGV.